Following are 5 T cell receptor beta chains from one sample sequenced in a study of PD-L1 blockade in urothelial cancer. Libraries were prepared by immunoSEQ multiplex PCR; TCRdb keeps only in-frame clonotypes and omits some of them. The sample consists of around 120,000 clones, around nine tenths of them appearing once. The time point: peripheral blood 6 weeks after treatment start. Material: PBMCs, obtained around atezolizumab (anti-PD-L1) treatment. The source of these receptors is a man in his 60s with urothelial cancer.

The chain combines TRBV10-3 with TRBJ2-3, with 11 bases aligning to TRBD2. CDR1 is ENHRY, CDR2 SYGVKD, per germline. The length of the CDR3 is 16 residues. Losses at the gene ends were 8 bases for V and 1 base for J; bases not matched to a gene: 8. The CDR3 is CAIGVAGGPGTDTQYF. In nucleotides, the CDR3 is TGTGCCATCGGAGTAGCGGGGGGGCCAGGCACAGATACGCAGTATTTT.

The chain carries TRBV6-5 and TRBJ2-2, with D perhaps TRBD2 (5 bases). Germline assignment: CDR1 MNHEY and CDR2 SVGAGI. CDR3 size: 15 residues. The germline V and J ends were trimmed by 7 bases and 0 bases, with 12 bases remaining between them. CDR3 sequence (DNA): TGTGCCAGCACGGGGAGAACAACGAACACCGGGGAGCTGTTTTTT. It encodes CASTGRTTNTGELFF.

The gene calls are TRBV6-6 and TRBJ1-2; D remains unclear. There are 13 residues in the CDR3. The germline V gene has CDR1 MNHNY and CDR2 SVGAGI (reference sequence). Trimming pared 11 bases from V and 8 bases from J, leaving 21 bases between. As DNA, the CDR3 is TGTGCCGCGGCGAGAGGGATTGGAGACGGCTACACCTTC. Amino acid sequence: CAAARGIGDGYTF.

CDR3 sequence (DNA): TGTGCCAGCAGCCAAGCAGGCCAATACAATGAGCAGTTCTTC. This gives the protein CASSQAGQYNEQFF. The chain combines TRBV4-2 with TRBJ2-1; D is unresolved. This CDR3 contains 14 residues. Trimming removed 1 base from V and 4 bases from J, with 8 bases in between. In germline, CDR1 is LGHNA, CDR2 YNFKEQ.

CDR3 coding DNA: TGTGCCAGCAGCTTAGGGGGACAGAGCTCCTACGAGCAGTACTTC. Its protein product is CASSLGGQSSYEQYF. The rearrangement uses TRBV7-8 and TRBJ2-7; 7 bases are a match to TRBD1. Germline V gene sequence: CDR1 SGHVS, CDR2 FQNEAQ. CDR3 length: 15 residues. V gave up 1 base and J gave up 0 bases; unmatched junction bases: 3.